This section outlines one TCR beta chain sequence together with its context. Its target antigen remains unknown. No per-base quality is available; no much larger clone lies one base away. Collaborating institutions collected whole blood in K2EDTA tubes following their own protocols. For TCRbeta analysis, collaborator samples were shipped as frozen whole blood, as isolated PBMCs, or as DNA extracted from either sample type. This entry belongs to a study of blood T cell repertoires in COVID-19 (dated by TCRdb to between 2020 and 2021). In the study overall: Samples covering the acute and convalescent phases of COVID-19 were provided by collaborators in the United States, Italy and Spain. Sample metadata almost always included a de-identified subject ID, COVID-19 status, age in years and sex. Deeply sampled blood TCRbeta repertoires from subjects exposed to, actively infected with, or recovered from COVID-19 were included in the dataset. The repertoires were released in a freely available public database intended as a resource for research on the immune response to SARS-CoV-2. Samples were obtained from the ongoing ImmuneRACE study (first 160 participants) and from 1,254 subjects provided by 6 global collaborators. The prospective study material was composed of cDNA or gDNA derived from T cells, B-cell-depleted T cells, or PBMCs. Where available, HLA class I and class II types were taken from metadata supplied by the sample provider and were not determined by assay-based typing. The study at large found these results: Clinical and demographic metadata were provided uncurated, with the amount varying by source and participant.

The immunoSEQ Assay, a bias-controlled multiplex PCR, was used to amplify TCRbeta CDR3 regions from genomic DNA. Per the authors' processing: The number of nucleated cells in each sample was estimated by amplification of reference gene primers within the assay. To quantify the absolute abundance of each unique TCRbeta CDR3 rearrangement, sequence reads were collapsed and filtered. Productive Simpson clonality was computed per sample as the square root of Simpson's diversity index over productive rearrangements. In TCRdb, the immuneACCESS table is reduced to in-frame sequences with V and J assigned. These tables do not hold every clone; where another copy was compared, an unresolved V gene accounts for under half, and the others remain unexplained. That table supplies the V and J calls and clone size; D and trimming were determined from the DNA. This sample lists more than 70,000 clones; 75% to 95% were detected once. The top ten constitute approximately 4.1% of the sample.

The CDR3 measures 17 amino acids from cysteine to phenylalanine. Only the CDR3 DNA stays, 51 bases, in frame from base 1. V is cut back by 3 bases and J by 1 base, with 8 bases in the junction unmatched. CDR1 LGHDT and CDR2 YNNKEL were looked up in the germline V gene (reference sequence). The sequence came from a woman aged 45 to 65 in a cohort sampled during active COVID-19. The specimen was peripheral blood. This chain is built from TRBV3-1 (or the pseudogene TRBV3-2) and TRBJ2-2, and TRBD1 matches 7 of the central bases. This receptor has the CDR3 CASSQGRTGLNTGELFF. The DNA reads as follows: TGTGCCAGCAGCCAGGGCAGGACAGGATTGAACACCGGGGAGCTGTTTTTT.